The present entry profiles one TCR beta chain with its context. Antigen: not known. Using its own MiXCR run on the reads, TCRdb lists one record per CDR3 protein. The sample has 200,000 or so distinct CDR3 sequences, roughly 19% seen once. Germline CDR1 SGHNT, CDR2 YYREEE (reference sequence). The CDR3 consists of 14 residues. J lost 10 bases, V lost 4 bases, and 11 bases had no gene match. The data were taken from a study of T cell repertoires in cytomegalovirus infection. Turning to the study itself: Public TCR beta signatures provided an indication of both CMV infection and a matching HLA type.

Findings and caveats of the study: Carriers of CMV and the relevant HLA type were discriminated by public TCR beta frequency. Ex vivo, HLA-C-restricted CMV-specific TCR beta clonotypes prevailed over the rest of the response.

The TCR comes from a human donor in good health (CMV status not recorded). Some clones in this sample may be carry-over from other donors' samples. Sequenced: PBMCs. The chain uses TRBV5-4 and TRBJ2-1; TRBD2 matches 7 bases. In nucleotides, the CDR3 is TGTGCCAGCAGCCTTGGTGGAGGGGAGGGCGAGCAGTTCTTC. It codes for CASSLGGGEGEQFF.